This T cell receptor beta chain was identified during a study of regulatory T cells in long-lasting Graves disease. Time point meaning: newly diagnosed GD, antithyroid drugs for less than 3 months. With RNA extracted from PBMCs as input, the TCR library was made. The CDR3 spans 14 residues. Looked up from germline, CDR1 is SGHRS and CDR2 is YFSETQ. Trimming removed 5 bases at V and 2 bases at J, with 13 bases between. This clonotype has just a few counts. Construction of the TCR beta libraries employed iRepertoire HTBI primers in conjunction with Arm-PCR of CDR3 regions. TCRdb re-analysed the multiplex PCR reads in MiXCR, keeping a single row per CDR3 protein. Here the sample spans about 460,000 distinct CDR3 sequences, 11% to 15% being singletons. Separately, the same data were catalogued under a study of T cells in Graves' hyperthyroidism and ophthalmopathy.

The specimen comprised peripheral blood mononuclear cells (PBMCs), sampled at new diagnosis, from a patient treated with antithyroid drugs. This TCR was sampled from a woman between 50 and 59 years old with Graves disease. The chain couples TRBV5-1 to TRBJ2-5; a possible D gene is TRBD1 (6 bases). In DNA form, the CDR3 reads TGCGCCAGCAGACCGACAGGTCAACAAGAGACCCAGTACTTC. Its translation is CASRPTGQQETQYF. The complete variable domain, with remaining parts taken from reference TRBV5-1 and TRBJ2-5, reads KAGVTQTPRYLIKTRGQQVTLSCSPISGHRSVSWYQQTPGQGLQFLFEYFSETQRNKGNFPGRFSGRQFSNSRSEMNVSTLELGDSALYLCASRPTGQQETQYFGPGTRLLVL.